This T cell receptor (beta chain) was sequenced for a study of identical twins. A single record per CDR3 protein comes from TCRdb applying MiXCR to the 5' RACE reads. The sample contains about 240,000 distinct CDR3 sequences, 6% to 8% of which appear only once. Study-level results: Twin sharing of out-of-frame TCR alpha was underestimated by models in monozygotic pairs.

Remarks on this clonotype: Its cognate antigen is unknown.

The same data also contributed to another study, on yellow fever vaccine responses in identical twins.

The clonotype comes from a woman between 18 and 29 years old in good health. What was sequenced was CD8+ T cells sorted from blood.

The CDR3 region is CSARDPTEAYNEQFF. The CDR3 bases are TGCAGTGCTAGAGATCCTACCGAGGCCTACAATGAGCAGTTCTTC. This chain joins TRBV20-1 and TRBJ2-1; D unresolved. Germline CDR1 and CDR2: DFQATT and SNEGSKA (reference sequence). Trimming removed 0 bases at V and 2 bases at J, with 11 bases between. This CDR3 contains 15 residues.